This TCR beta chain was sequenced during a study of blood T cell repertoires in COVID-19 (dated by TCRdb to between 2020 and 2021). Context from the whole study: Samples covering the acute and convalescent phases of COVID-19 were provided by collaborators in the United States, Italy and Spain. A de-identified subject ID, COVID-19 status, age in years and sex were almost always included in the sample metadata. Where available, HLA class I and class II types were obtained from metadata supplied by the sample provider rather than from assay-based typing. The samples were drawn from the first 160 participants of the ongoing ImmuneRACE study and from roughly 1,300 subjects provided by 6 global collaborators. The repertoires were released in a freely available public database intended as a resource for research on the immune response to SARS-CoV-2. Deeply sampled blood TCRbeta repertoires from subjects exposed to, actively infected with, or recovered from COVID-19 were included in the dataset. The material from the prospective study consisted of cDNA or gDNA derived from T cells, B-cell-depleted T cells, or PBMCs. The research as a whole found: How much clinical and demographic metadata was included differed by source and by participant, and the metadata was provided uncurated.

On this clone: Its antigen specificity is not known. No qualities accompany the bases; no much larger clone lies one base away.

The immunoSEQ Assay, a bias-controlled multiplex PCR, was used to amplify TCRbeta CDR3 regions from genomic DNA. The published analysis was carried out like this. Within the assay, amplification of reference gene primers was used to estimate how many nucleated cells each sample contained. To quantify the absolute abundance of each unique TCRbeta CDR3 rearrangement, sequence reads were collapsed and filtered. For each sample, productive Simpson clonality was calculated by taking the square root of Simpson's diversity index across productive rearrangements. TCRdb carries this immuneACCESS record with in-frame sequences only. Its versions omit some clonotypes, under half of them owing to an unresolved V gene in the studies checked, with the rest unexplained. V, J and clone size reflect that table, while D and trimming were determined from the DNA. The sample table records 300,000 to 400,000 clones; 80% to 90% of these occur just once. The ten largest make up around 3% of the sample.

The CDR3 spans 14 residues, from the cysteine through the valine. Only the CDR3 part of the read is kept: 42 bases, read in frame from the first base. V loses 10 bases at its end and J loses 2 bases; junction bases beyond the gene matches: 8. The germline V gene supplies CDR1 KGHDR and CDR2 SFDVKD. In Seattle, one collaborating source enrolled patients while the infection was active and tracked those patients longitudinally over the course of disease. Each collaborating institution followed its own protocols to collect whole blood in K2EDTA tubes. For TCRbeta analysis, collaborators shipped samples as frozen whole blood, isolated PBMCs, or DNA extracted from either of those sample types.

What was sequenced was peripheral blood. The TCR originated in a woman aged 25 to 45 with COVID-19, enrolled during active disease. The chain uses TRBV24-1 and TRBJ2-7; the central 9 bases match TRBD1. The base sequence is TGTGCCACTCCCCCACAGGGGGCGACCTACGAGCAGTACGTC. This codes for CATPPQGATYEQYV.